These T cell receptor beta chains were read from a single sample in a study of blood T cell repertoires in COVID-19. Libraries were prepared by immunoSEQ multiplex PCR; TCRdb keeps only in-frame clonotypes and omits some of them. The sample has roughly 130,000 clones; 65% to 85% are singletons. The sequenced sample consisted of peripheral blood. These receptors were obtained from a man between 65 and 85 years old with acute or convalescent COVID-19. Both conserved end residues are part of each CDR3. The order of the fields is CDR3 protein, CDR3 DNA, D gene, clone size, CDR3 length, J gene, V gene. D genes are given only for firm matches. Expanded clones get a size class; other rows say once, few or many, or leave the size out.

CDR3: CASSPYRGLSNQPQHF
DNA: TGTGCCAGCAGTCCATACAGGGGGCTTAGCAATCAGCCCCAGCATTTT
D: TRBD1
size: once
length: 16
J: TRBJ1-5
V: TRBV27

CDR3: CASSQTSTDTQYF
DNA: TGTGCCAGCAGCCAAACTAGCACAGATACGCAGTATTTT
D: .
size: .
length: 13
J: TRBJ2-3
V: TRBV3-1/TRBV3-2

CDR3: CASLLRTASHSGNTIYF
DNA: TGTGCAAGTCTCCTTAGGACAGCCTCTCACTCTGGAAACACCATATATTTT
D: .
size: .
length: 17
J: TRBJ1-3
V: TRBV12-2

CDR3: CASSPSTGSSEAFF
DNA: TGTGCCAGCAGCCCATCGACAGGCTCTTCTGAAGCTTTCTTT
D: .
size: medium-sized
length: 14
J: TRBJ1-1
V: TRBV5-6

CDR3: CASSSRTEKSELRGPVFF
DNA: TGTGCCAGCAGTTCACGGACAGAAAAATCCGAATTACGAGGACCGGTGTTTTTT
D: .
size: .
length: 18
J: TRBJ1-4
V: TRBV27

CDR3: CASSRDTEAFF
DNA: TGTGCCAGCAGCCGGGACACTGAAGCTTTCTTT
D: .
size: .
length: 11
J: TRBJ1-1
V: TRBV12-3/TRBV12-4

CDR3: CASSRSRQLNSPLHF
DNA: TGTGCCAGTAGTAGGTCGCGACAGCTAAATTCACCCCTCCACTTT
D: .
size: .
length: 15
J: TRBJ1-6
V: TRBV19

CDR3: CASSDWRQVLSYEQYF
DNA: TGTGCCAGCAGTGACTGGAGACAGGTATTATCCTACGAGCAGTACTTC
D: .
size: .
length: 16
J: TRBJ2-7
V: TRBV6-1

CDR3: CASSADRAAYTQYF
DNA: TGTGCCAGCAGCGCGGACAGGGCGGCCTATACGCAGTATTTT
D: TRBD1
size: few
length: 14
J: TRBJ2-3
V: TRBV6-4

CDR3: CASSLSGGAYGYTF
DNA: TGTGCCAGCAGTCTTTCAGGGGGCGCGTATGGCTACACCTTC
D: TRBD1
size: .
length: 14
J: TRBJ1-2
V: TRBV28

CDR3: CASSLAGGFYGYTF
DNA: TGCGCCAGCAGCTTGGCCGGAGGCTTCTATGGCTACACCTTC
D: .
size: once
length: 14
J: TRBJ1-2
V: TRBV5-1

CDR3: CATSRGQGGTEAFF
DNA: TGTGCCACCAGCAGAGGACAGGGGGGCACTGAAGCTTTCTTT
D: TRBD1
size: .
length: 14
J: TRBJ1-1
V: TRBV15

CDR3: CASSLGRGQGYGYTF
DNA: TGTGCCAGCAGCTTAGGGCGAGGACAGGGCTATGGCTACACCTTC
D: TRBD1
size: .
length: 15
J: TRBJ1-2
V: TRBV7-9

CDR3: CASSVGRGYGYTF
DNA: TGTGCCAGCAGCGTGGGCCGGGGCTATGGCTACACCTTC
D: .
size: .
length: 13
J: TRBJ1-2
V: TRBV9

CDR3: CASSPGTGTSGNTIYF
DNA: TGTGCCAGCAGCCCCGGGACAGGGACCTCTGGAAACACCATATATTTT
D: TRBD1
size: .
length: 16
J: TRBJ1-3
V: TRBV5-6

CDR3: CAIRSGTFGNTIYF
DNA: TGTGCCATCAGAAGCGGGACGTTCGGAAACACCATATATTTT
D: .
size: .
length: 14
J: TRBJ1-3
V: TRBV10-3

CDR3: CASSDQGSSAGNTIYF
DNA: TGCGCCAGCAGTGATCAAGGGAGTTCGGCTGGAAACACCATATATTTT
D: .
size: .
length: 16
J: TRBJ1-3
V: TRBV10-2

CDR3: CASSKNSGQGGEKLFF
DNA: TGTGCCAGCTCCAAAAATTCTGGACAGGGGGGTGAAAAACTGTTTTTT
D: TRBD1
size: .
length: 16
J: TRBJ1-4
V: TRBV18

CDR3: CASSRTQSNTEAFF
DNA: TGTGCCAGCAGCCGGACACAGTCGAACACTGAAGCTTTCTTT
D: .
size: .
length: 14
J: TRBJ1-1
V: TRBV7-6

CDR3: CASSERQGNTEAFF
DNA: TGCGCCAGCAGCGAAAGACAGGGAAACACTGAAGCTTTCTTT
D: TRBD1
size: .
length: 14
J: TRBJ1-1
V: TRBV5-1

CDR3: CASSLGSSGANSPLHF
DNA: TGTGCCAGCAGCTTGGGATCTTCAGGGGCTAATTCACCCCTCCACTTT
D: .
size: .
length: 16
J: TRBJ1-6
V: TRBV5-6

CDR3: CASRMGQTNEKLFF
DNA: TGCGCCAGCCGAATGGGACAGACCAATGAAAAACTGTTTTTT
D: TRBD1
size: .
length: 14
J: TRBJ1-4
V: TRBV5-1

CDR3: CASSLEEGSAYGYTF
DNA: TGTGCCAGCAGCTTAGAAGAAGGGAGCGCCTATGGCTACACCTTC
D: .
size: .
length: 15
J: TRBJ1-2
V: TRBV7-9

CDR3: CASTPQGGNQPQHF
DNA: TGTGCCAGCACCCCCCAGGGGGGCAATCAGCCCCAGCATTTT
D: TRBD1
size: .
length: 14
J: TRBJ1-5
V: TRBV27

CDR3: CAIKNSGGARDTQYF
DNA: TGTGCCATCAAGAATAGCGGGGGGGCGCGAGATACGCAGTATTTT
D: TRBD2
size: once
length: 15
J: TRBJ2-3
V: TRBV10-3

CDR3: CASSYDRAEAFF
DNA: TGTGCCAGCAGTTACGACAGGGCGGAAGCTTTCTTT
D: TRBD1
size: .
length: 12
J: TRBJ1-1
V: TRBV6-5

CDR3: CASSRGGAVNEQFF
DNA: TGTGCCAGCAGTCGCGGGGGGGCGGTCAATGAGCAGTTCTTC
D: TRBD2
size: .
length: 14
J: TRBJ2-1
V: TRBV6-2/TRBV6-3

CDR3: CASRRTGTNSGNTIYF
DNA: TGTGCCAGCAGAAGGACAGGGACGAACTCTGGAAACACCATATATTTT
D: TRBD1
size: .
length: 16
J: TRBJ1-3
V: TRBV7-8

CDR3: CASSFGNYEKLFF
DNA: TGTGCCAGCAGCTTCGGGAATTATGAAAAACTGTTTTTT
D: .
size: many
length: 13
J: TRBJ1-4
V: TRBV7-9

CDR3: CASSYSGTSGSREQYF
DNA: TGTGCCAGCAGTTACTCCGGGACTAGCGGGAGTCGCGAGCAGTACTTC
D: TRBD2
size: .
length: 16
J: TRBJ2-7
V: TRBV6-5

CDR3: CASSLPPTGEQFF
DNA: TGTGCCAGCAGCTTACCCCCTACAGGTGAGCAGTTCTTC
D: .
size: few
length: 13
J: TRBJ2-1
V: TRBV7-2